A selection of T cell receptor beta chains follows, all from one sample in a study of blood T cells in healthy people across ages. TCRdb redid the calling of the 5' RACE reads with MiXCR, one entry per CDR3 protein. This table holds hundreds of thousands of distinct CDR3 sequences, 35% to 50% found once. The sample was blood. The origin of the receptors is a man at least 80 years old in good health. Both conserved end residues are part of each CDR3. The D gene is left open where the match is weak.

j_gene,v_gene,len,d_gene,CDR3aa
TRBJ2-7,TRBV20-1,12,NA,CSGSGSRYEQYF
TRBJ2-7,TRBV13,13,NA,CASSLVLGHEQYF
TRBJ2-3,TRBV3-1,17,TRBD2,CASSHWSGGVRTDTQYF
TRBJ1-1,TRBV4-1,15,NA,CASSQENQLNTEAFF
NA,TRBV29-1,13,NA,CSVKTGISDEQYF
TRBJ2-7,TRBV6-5,14,NA,CASKPGRGSYEQYF
TRBJ2-1,TRBV7-3,15,NA,CASSLVETNYNEQFF
TRBJ2-5,TRBV5-1,14,NA,CASSLGLGPETQYF
TRBJ1-5,TRBV6-5,14,TRBD1,CASSLTGVGQPQHF
TRBJ2-7,TRBV20-1,12,NA,CSVSVNSYEQYF
TRBJ2-6,TRBV5-1,16,NA,CASSPWTFSGANVLTF
TRBJ2-5,TRBV4-3,21,NA,CASSQRGGWRLRQLDKETQYF
TRBJ2-7,TRBV18,15,TRBD1,CASSPRDRGFYEQYF
TRBJ2-3,TRBV29-1,14,TRBD1,CSAWTGGGTDAQYF
TRBJ2-5,TRBV6-6,15,NA,CASSYSARQQETQYF
TRBJ2-3,TRBV20-1,13,NA,CSARDQLSDTQYF
TRBJ1-5,TRBV6-2/TRBV6-3,17,TRBD1,CASRARTGWGYNQPQHF
TRBJ1-1,TRBV7-9,14,NA,CASSLGDRNSEAFF
TRBJ2-5,TRBV11-2,15,NA,CASSPRGLREETQYF
TRBJ2-3,TRBV20-1,17,TRBD2,CSARDARLAASTDTQYF
TRBJ2-1,TRBV7-9,14,TRBD2,CASSFPILAGEQFF
TRBJ2-6,TRBV3-1,16,NA,CASSQDRVSGANVLTF
TRBJ2-3,TRBV11-2,14,NA,CASSPPAARATQYF
TRBJ2-1,TRBV20-1,17,TRBD2,CSARDKFRLASSNEQFF
TRBJ2-1,TRBV29-1,15,TRBD2,CSAERLAGSGNEQFF
TRBJ1-1,TRBV7-9,13,NA,CASSQGGLTEAFF
TRBJ2-7,TRBV4-2,17,TRBD2,CASSQGRRAGVGYEQYF
TRBJ2-7,TRBV6-1,14,NA,CASSEKQVTGEQYF
TRBJ1-4,TRBV20-1,14,TRBD1,CSARRGQGNEKLFF
TRBJ2-7,TRBV4-3,15,NA,CASSQTPGLSYEQYF
TRBJ1-5,TRBV11-2,17,NA,CASSLGSSSRPNQPQHF
NA,TRBV6-6,16,TRBD2,CASSPTSGGYYNEQYF
TRBJ1-2,TRBV6-5,14,TRBD1,CASISPRTGYGYTF
TRBJ1-5,TRBV20-1,14,TRBD1,CSARRDSSNQPQHF
TRBJ1-4,TRBV12-3/TRBV12-4,15,NA,CASSFMGVTNEKLFF
TRBJ2-2,TRBV6-5,18,NA,CASSYSSSGHLNTGELFF
TRBJ2-7,TRBV6-2/TRBV6-3,12,NA,CATKPGVREQYF
TRBJ2-7,TRBV6-2/TRBV6-3,13,TRBD1,CASAGTDSYEQYF
TRBJ2-1,TRBV7-2,13,NA,CASSSLWGNEQFF
TRBJ2-5,TRBV4-3,14,TRBD1,CASSLGTGTETQYF
TRBJ2-1,TRBV24-1,16,TRBD2,CATSDIGTSGNNEQFF
TRBJ2-5,TRBV3-1,21,TRBD2,CASSQDRRRWLAGGDQETQYF
TRBJ2-7,TRBV28,15,NA,CASSFLGEVGYEQYF
TRBJ2-1,TRBV2,14,NA,CASSGWHSSDEQFF
TRBJ2-3,TRBV5-1,14,NA,CASRSQGSSDTQYF
TRBJ2-1,TRBV10-2,16,TRBD1,CASSLTGGLGDNEQFF
TRBJ1-2,TRBV6-6,14,NA,CASNWDGNNYGYTF
TRBJ2-3,TRBV20-1,17,TRBD2,CSATLGLAGGGSDTQYF
TRBJ2-7,TRBV11-2,16,NA,CASSFAGPEGGYEQYF
TRBJ2-1,TRBV11-1,14,TRBD1,CASGGGQGWDEQFF
TRBJ2-7,TRBV7-2,13,NA,CASSSGSPYEQYF